These 13 T cell receptor beta chains were sequenced from one sample in a study of cytomegalovirus exposure and HLA in healthy donors. The PCR employed 60 Vbeta primers together with 13 Jbeta primers. Only in-frame clones appear in the TCRdb table, and some are missing; sequencing was by immunoSEQ multiplex PCR. The table shows approximately 160,000 clones, with roughly four fifths occurring only once. Sequencing was carried out using PBMCs. All receptors come from a girl aged 10 to 17 in good health and CMV-seropositive.

The rearrangement links TRBV9 to TRBJ1-1; D unresolved. Looked up from germline, CDR1 is SGDLS and CDR2 is YYNGEE. The CDR3 is 14 amino acids. Trimming took off 0 bases at V and 6 bases at J, with 12 bases between the two ends. This CDR3 reads CASSVAGIVSEAFF. The CDR3 nucleotides are TGTGCCAGCAGCGTAGCAGGTATTGTATCTGAAGCTTTCTTT.

The J gene is TRBJ1-2, the V gene TRBV29-1; D gene uncertain. Germline V CDR1 and CDR2: SQVTM, ANQGSEA. V was pared by 0 bases and J by 0 bases, with 11 bases between. This CDR3 is built from 15 residues. CDR3 protein: CSVEDPKRANYGYTF. CDR3 bases: TGCAGCGTTGAAGATCCGAAGAGAGCTAACTATGGCTACACCTTC.

V and J are TRBV5-4 and TRBJ1-6; 9 nucleotides agree with TRBD1. There are 17 residues in the CDR3. The V gene's germline CDR1 is SGHNT and CDR2 YYREEE (reference sequence). V was clipped by 3 bases and J by 1 base; unmatched bases: 5. The CDR3 DNA reads as TGTGCCAGCAGCTCTCCGGGACAGGGTTCCTATAATTCACCCCTCCACTTT. Protein sequence: CASSSPGQGSYNSPLHF.

J is TRBJ2-3 and V is TRBV5-4; 10 bases map to TRBD2. Germline values: CDR1 SGHNT, CDR2 YYREEE (reference sequence). The CDR3 has 14 amino acids. Trimming at V came to 3 bases and at J to 3 bases, leaving 1 base not matched to a gene. Here the CDR3 reads CASSSGLATDTQYF. The CDR3, as DNA: TGTGCCAGCAGCTCGGGACTAGCGACAGATACGCAGTATTTT.

CDR3 DNA sequence: TGTGCCAGCAATCAAGGGGCAGGTCAGCCCCAGCATTTT. It is translated as CASNQGAGQPQHF. The genes are TRBV7-2 and TRBJ1-5; weak D call: TRBD1 (5 bases). V lost 7 bases and J lost 6, with 13 bases in between. Germline V gives CDR1 SGHTA, CDR2 FQGNSA. The CDR3 sequence is 13 residues long.

This clone turned up a few times. The V call is TRBV6-4, the J call TRBJ2-3, with 7 bases identical to TRBD1. The ends lost 5 bases at V and 1 base at J; junction bases unmatched: 3. Germline CDR1 and CDR2: MRHNA and SNTAGT. The CDR3 contains 14 residues. The CDR3 loop reads CASSPGQGTDTQYF. For the CDR3, the DNA is TGTGCCAGCAGTCCCGGACAGGGCACAGATACGCAGTATTTT.

The chain employs TRBV13 and TRBJ2-7, with D perhaps TRBD2 (6 bases). The CDR3 length is 13 residues. V gave up 6 bases and J gave up 7 bases, with 16 bases separating them. From germline, CDR1 is PRHDT and CDR2 FYEKMQ (reference sequence). CDR3 amino acids: CASRPRGGGEQYF. The CDR3 bases are TGTGCCAGCAGACCTAGGGGAGGCGGGGAGCAGTACTTC.

This clone has just one count. The rearrangement links TRBV11-3 to TRBJ2-1; maybe TRBD1 (6 bases). Trimming took off 2 bases at V and 5 bases at J, with 10 bases between the two ends. This CDR3 region has 14 residues. Per the germline V gene, CDR1 is SGHNT and CDR2 is YENEEA. The CDR3 coding sequence is TGTGCCAGCAGCTTACGTCAGGGGCACAATGAGCAGTTCTTC. This encodes CASSLRQGHNEQFF.

CDR3 sequence reads: CASREATNGYTF. In nucleotides, the CDR3 is TGTGCCAGCAGGGAGGCAACTAATGGCTACACCTTC. The chain has TRBV9 and TRBJ1-2; D is undetermined. Trimming cost V 5 bases and J 6 bases, with 11 bases left between them. The CDR3 spans 12 residues. CDR1 and CDR2 from the germline V gene are SGDLS and YYNGEE.

The gene calls are TRBV7-6 and TRBJ1-1, with 8 bases identical to TRBD1. This CDR3 is 13 amino acids long. The ends lost 5 bases at V and 5 bases at J; junction bases unmatched: 4. The germline V gene has CDR1 SGHVS and CDR2 FNYEAQ. The CDR3 DNA is TGTGCCAGCAGCGCCAGGGGGCGGACTGAAGCTTTCTTT. The encoded protein is CASSARGRTEAFF. The full variable domain, its missing parts supplied by reference TRBV7-6 and TRBJ1-1, is GAGVSQSPRYKVTKRGQDVALRCDPISGHVSLYWYRQALGQGPEFLTYFNYEAQQDKSGLPNDRFSAERPEGSISTLTIQRTEQRDSAMYRCASSARGRTEAFFGQGTRLTVV.

V usage is TRBV6-1 and J usage is TRBJ2-7; 7 bases line up with TRBD1. The CDR3 length is 15 residues. Germline loops: CDR1 MNHNS, CDR2 SASEGT. The V gene end was trimmed by 5 bases and the J gene end by 2 bases; junction bases not matched to a gene: 9. Here the CDR3 reads CASSSGTVITYEQYF. The CDR3 region has the DNA TGTGCCAGCAGTTCTGGGACAGTTATAACCTACGAGCAGTACTTC.

The chain has TRBV30 and TRBJ2-3; D gene uncertain. Per germline, CDR1 GTSNPN and CDR2 SVGIG (reference sequence). The CDR3 runs to 12 residues. Trimming removed 0 bases from V and 6 bases from J, with 7 bases in between. DNA of the CDR3: TGTGCCTGGAGTGTACTATCGGATACGCAGTATTTT. Protein: CAWSVLSDTQYF. Drawing the rest from reference TRBV30 and TRBJ2-3, the complete variable domain is SQTIHQWPATLVQPVGSPLSLECTVEGTSNPNLYWYRQAAGRGLQLLFYSVGIGQISSEVPQNLSASRPQDRQFILSSKKLLLSDSGFYLCAWSVLSDTQYFGPGTRLTVL.

This sequence joins TRBV19 and TRBJ1-5, with D possibly TRBD1 on 5 matching bases. Trimming took 8 bases from V and 0 from J, leaving 11 bases between them. The V gene's germline CDR1 is LNHDA and CDR2 SQIVND (reference sequence). The CDR3 sequence is 14 residues long. In nucleotides, the CDR3 is TGTGCCAGTTCCCAGGGATATAGCAATCAGCCCCAGCATTTT. Its protein product is CASSQGYSNQPQHF.